This T cell receptor beta chain was found in a study of naive and memory T cell subsets. An oligonucleotide containing a UMI was ligated to the 3' end of TCR cDNA. Ligated cDNA underwent four rounds of PCR with nested alpha and beta constant region primers and SP2. Blood and skin TCR RNA was reverse transcribed with alpha and beta constant primers. One entry per CDR3 protein, called by TCRdb with MiXCR from the 5' RACE reads. In the table there are about 57,000 distinct CDR3 sequences, around 8% of which are singletons. Germline V gene lookup returns CDR1 DFQATT and CDR2 SNEGSKA (reference sequence). The CDR3 loop spans 16 amino acids. The trim removed 0 bases at V and 5 bases at J, leaving 8 bases unmatched.

This sequence joins TRBV20-1 and TRBJ2-3; 10 bases align to TRBD2. This clonotype was sampled from a female donor in good health. This CDR3 is CSARDPSGGGIDTQYF. CDR3 in DNA: TGCAGTGCTAGAGATCCCAGCGGGGGGGGAATAGATACGCAGTATTTT.